This record concerns one T cell receptor beta chain sequence. Antigen unknown. The CDR3 is cut off 3 residues early in the read; its end comes from the germline J gene. Dot-blot hybridization genotyped cervical HPV amplified with MY09/MY11 PCR. CDR3 length: 14 amino acids. Trimming cost V 11 bases and J 3 bases; bases outside gene matches: 6. The germline CDR1 and CDR2 sequences are MNHEY and SVGEGT. The data stem from a study of T cells in women clearing cervical HPV infection. Study overall: HLA type stays a possible confounder, typing being limited. Study-wide results and limits: Cases carried less TRBV6-7 than controls: 0.11% versus 0.16%. Repertoire richness, not evenness, was significantly elevated in CIN3+ cases versus controls.

Libraries were prepared by immunoSEQ multiplex PCR; TCRdb keeps only in-frame clonotypes and omits some of them. The sample table sets out around 12,000 clones. The chain carries TRBV6-2 or TRBV6-3 and TRBJ2-1; TRBD2 aligns across 11 bases. What was sequenced was blood buffy coat. The sequence was collected from a woman aged 18-70 years with a cervical HPV16 infection that either progressed to CIN3+ or cleared (not recorded which). CDR3 region: CACQGTSGYNEQFF. CDR3 DNA (partial): TGTGCCTGCCAAGGGACTAGCGGCTACAATGAG.